This entry lists 22 T cell receptor beta chains sequenced from one sample in a study of blood T cells in healthy people across ages. With a J-beta primer mix and a sample-barcoded 5' primer, a second PCR ran 7 to 11 cycles. TCRdb itself ran the 5' RACE reads through MiXCR, one entry per CDR3 protein. The sample records 800,000 or so distinct CDR3 sequences, roughly 25% being singletons. This same sample was also part of a study on T cells of mothers and their children.

Material: blood. These receptors originate from a boy between 10 and 17 years old in good health.

CDR3 in amino acids: CASSPPPGKVNEQFF. The CDR3 nucleotides are TGTGCCAGCTCACCACCCCCAGGGAAGGTCAATGAGCAGTTCTTC. The V call is TRBV18, the J call TRBJ2-1, with a weak D call TRBD1 (5 bases). This CDR3 contains 15 residues. In germline, CDR1 is KGHSH, CDR2 LQKENI. Trimming removed 0 bases from V and 6 bases from J, with 12 bases in between.

This rearrangement joins TRBV20-1 to TRBJ2-7, with TRBD2 identical over 8 bases. The V gene end was trimmed by 2 bases and the J gene end by 5 bases; junction bases not matched to a gene: 8. The germline CDR1 and CDR2 sequences are DFQATT and SNEGSKA (reference sequence). The CDR3 is made up of 14 amino acids. The DNA for the CDR3 is TGCAGTGCTAGATCCAGCGGGAGAGTAAACGAGCAGTACTTC. Translation gives CSARSSGRVNEQYF.

This chain links TRBV12-3 or TRBV12-4 with TRBJ2-1; weak D call: TRBD2 (7 bases). V lost 4 bases and J 12 bases, leaving 22 bases between the germline ends. The CDR3 is 15 amino acids. The CDR3 is CASSSVGGQAFVQFF. DNA of the CDR3: TGTGCCAGCAGTTCTGTCGGGGGGCAAGCGTTCGTGCAGTTCTTC.

This clonotype was counted between two and nine times. CDR3 coding DNA: TGTGCCAGCAGCAAAGTTGCTAGCTCCTACAATGAGCAGTTCTTC. Amino acids: CASSKVASSYNEQFF. V usage is TRBV21-1 and J usage is TRBJ2-5; TRBD2 is the table's D call and was not checked against the DNA. TRBJ2-1 matches the DNA end more closely, so the J call is doubtful. TRBV21-1 is assigned pseudogene status. The CDR3 has 15 amino acids.

This clonotype was counted only a few times. Here the CDR3 reads CASSLTLGAKNIQYF. Written as DNA, the CDR3 is TGTGCCAGCAGTTTAACCTTGGGAGCCAAAAACATTCAGTACTTC. J is TRBJ2-4 and V is TRBV28; D unclear. The CDR3 contains 15 residues. Trimming cost V 2 bases and J 0 bases, with 8 bases left between them. CDR1 is MDHEN, CDR2 SYDVKM, per germline.

This clonotype was seen repeatedly, ten times or more. As DNA, the CDR3 is TGTGCCAGCAGCCCTTCAGACTACAATGAGCAGTTCTTC. Translated: CASSPSDYNEQFF. V and J are TRBV2 and TRBJ2-1, with no clear D. The V end lost 6 bases, the J end lost 3 bases, and 9 bases lay between the germline ends. The CDR3 loop spans 13 amino acids. CDR1 and CDR2 from the germline V gene are SNHLY and FYNNEI.

This clonotype was counted a few times. One junction end does not reproduce the germline sequence, and a read error may be involved. The chain carries TRBV7-2 and TRBJ1-4; D is ambiguous. CDR3 length: 16 residues. Germline loops: CDR1 SGHTA, CDR2 FQGNSA. The CDR3, as DNA: TGTGCCAGCAGCTCCCGACGGGTGGGCACTAATGAAGAACTGTTTTTT. Its protein product is CASSSRRVGTNEELFF. Full variable domain (missing parts from reference TRBV7-2 and TRBJ1-4): GAGVSQSPSNKVTEKGKDVELRCDPISGHTALYWYRQSLGQGLEFLIYFQGNSAPDKSGLPSDRFSAERTGGSVSTLTIQRTQQEDSAVYLCASSSRRVGTNEELFFGSGTQLSVL.

The chain has TRBV4-3 and TRBJ2-5; D is unclear. The CDR3 extends over 14 amino acids. The germline gives CDR1 LGHNA, CDR2 YSLEER. Trimming removed 2 bases from V and 0 bases from J, with 7 bases in between. In DNA, the CDR3 is TGCGCCAGCAGCCAATGGCAGGACCAAGAGACCCAGTACTTC. This gives the protein CASSQWQDQETQYF.

The V gene is TRBV4-1, the J gene TRBJ1-4; no firm D call. The length of the CDR3 is 18 residues. V was clipped by 0 bases and J by 0 bases, with 14 bases between them. Germline CDR1 and CDR2: MGHRA and YSYEKL. CDR3 in DNA: TGCGCCAGCAGCCAAGAAGTTCGTCAGACTCCAACTAATGAAAAACTGTTTTTT. It encodes CASSQEVRQTPTNEKLFF.

The gene calls are TRBV28 and TRBJ2-5, with D unclear. Trimming pared 7 bases from V and 3 bases from J, leaving 15 bases between. Germline-derived CDR1 and CDR2 are MDHEN and SYDVKM. CDR3 length equals 14 residues. The CDR3 sequence is CASTLGSLKETQYF. The CDR3 nucleotides read TGTGCCAGCACCCTTGGCAGTTTGAAAGAGACCCAGTACTTC. Full variable domain (remainder filled in from reference TRBV28 and TRBJ2-5): DVKVTQSSRYLVKRTGEKVFLECVQDMDHENMFWYRQDPGLGLRLIYFSYDVKMKEKGDIPEGYSVSREKKERFSLILESASTNQTSMYLCASTLGSLKETQYFGPGTRLLVL.

The V gene is TRBV7-9, the J gene TRBJ1-6, with 8 bases that match TRBD1. CDR1 is SEHNR and CDR2 is FQNEAQ in the germline V gene (reference sequence). The CDR3 extends over 15 amino acids. J was trimmed by 10 bases and V by 4 bases; bases with no gene match: 9. The CDR3: CASSSLRTGQSPLHF. The CDR3 DNA sequence: TGTGCCAGCAGCTCACTACGGACAGGGCAGTCACCCCTCCACTTT. The variable domain in full, with the rest retrieved from reference TRBV7-9 and TRBJ1-6, is DTGVSQNPRHKITKRGQNVTFRCDPISEHNRLYWYRQTLGQGPEFLTYFQNEAQLEKSRLLSDRFSAERPKGSFSTLEIQRTEQGDSAMYLCASSSLRTGQSPLHFGNGTRLTVT.

V and J are TRBV4-1 and TRBJ1-1; maybe TRBD1 (5 bases). The CDR3 is 14 residues long. The germline V gene encodes CDR1 MGHRA and CDR2 YSYEKL. V dropped 4 bases and J dropped 8 bases, with 17 bases sitting between them. The CDR3 DNA reads as TGCGCCAGCAGCCCGGGGGACGGGGCCCCGGAAGCTTTCTTT. This gives the protein CASSPGDGAPEAFF.

This clonotype has at least ten counts. The rearrangement uses TRBV6-5 and TRBJ2-1, with D hard to call. The J call could be wrong; TRBJ2-7 is a better fit for the DNA end. Germline values: CDR1 MNHEY, CDR2 SVGAGI. The CDR3 loop spans 11 amino acids. CDR3 sequence: CASSYVGEQYF. In DNA, the CDR3 is TGTGCCAGCAGTTACGTGGGCGAGCAGTACTTC.

There are a few counts of this clonotype. The chain carries TRBV7-8 and TRBJ2-3, with a weak D call TRBD2 (5 bases). The CDR3 length is 14 residues. Germline CDR1 SGHVS, CDR2 FQNEAQ. Trimming took 4 bases from V and 9 from J, leaving 17 bases between them. The CDR3 DNA is TGTGCCAGCAGCTCCGATCTACTAGAAGGCACGCAGTATTTT. It translates to CASSSDLLEGTQYF.

This sequence joins TRBV6-1 and TRBJ1-1; 8 bases line up with TRBD1. CDR1 is MNHNS, CDR2 SASEGT, per germline. The CDR3 loop spans 15 amino acids. Trimming took 1 base from V and 6 from J; bases not matched to a gene: 7. Here the CDR3 reads CASSEGRTGHPEAFF. CDR3 DNA: TGTGCCAGCAGTGAAGGAAGGACAGGGCATCCTGAAGCTTTCTTT.

V gene TRBV7-9 combines with J gene TRBJ2-5; D gene ambiguous. The germline V gene has CDR1 SEHNR and CDR2 FQNEAQ (reference sequence). V was trimmed by 2 bases and J by 1 base, leaving 5 bases between them. This CDR3 comprises 13 residues. The CDR3 loop reads CASSLKIQETQYF. Here the CDR3 DNA reads TGTGCCAGCAGCTTAAAGATCCAAGAGACCCAGTACTTC.

This clonotype has just a few counts. V usage is TRBV6-2 or TRBV6-3 and J usage is TRBJ1-6; TRBD1 might be the D (6 bases). Looked up from germline, CDR1 is MNHEY and CDR2 is SVGEGT. The CDR3 is made up of 12 amino acids. CDR3 region: CATGVGNSPLHF. CDR3 coding DNA: TGTGCGACAGGCGTCGGTAATTCACCCCTCCACTTT.

This chain links TRBV28 with TRBJ2-7, with TRBD2 as a possible D gene (5 bases). V was pared by 6 bases and J by 2 bases, with 17 bases between. There are 15 residues in the CDR3. Germline loops: CDR1 MDHEN, CDR2 SYDVKM. The CDR3 coding sequence is TGTGCCAGCAGCCCCTTCGGGGTTGGGCCCTACGAGCAGTACTTC. Protein sequence: CASSPFGVGPYEQYF. Supplemented by reference TRBV28 and TRBJ2-7, the full variable domain reads DVKVTQSSRYLVKRTGEKVFLECVQDMDHENMFWYRQDPGLGLRLIYFSYDVKMKEKGDIPEGYSVSREKKERFSLILESASTNQTSMYLCASSPFGVGPYEQYFGPGTRLTVT.

V gene TRBV27 combines with J gene TRBJ2-3; 7 bases line up with TRBD2. Germline CDR1 and CDR2: MNHEY and SMNVEV (reference sequence). CDR3 length equals 15 residues. Trimming cost V 0 bases and J 6 bases; bases outside gene matches: 6. CDR3 sequence: CASSLSAGDADTQYF. CDR3 bases: TGTGCCAGCAGTTTATCGGCGGGAGACGCCGATACGCAGTATTTT.

CDR3 nucleotides: TGTGCCAGCAGTTCCCCAGGTGGAGCCAAAAACATTCAGTACTTC. Protein: CASSSPGGAKNIQYF. The V call is TRBV27, the J call TRBJ2-4; the D is unclear. The CDR3 is 15 residues long. The ends were cut back, 4 bases at V and 0 bases at J, with 10 bases in the middle. CDR1 is MNHEY and CDR2 is SMNVEV in the germline V gene (reference sequence).

This clonotype was counted only a few times. The chain has TRBV6-1 and TRBJ2-5; a weak D match, TRBD1 (6 bases). V gave up 0 bases and J gave up 2 bases, with 16 bases separating them. Per the germline V gene, CDR1 is MNHNS and CDR2 is SASEGT. This CDR3 is built from 17 residues. In DNA, the CDR3 is TGTGCCAGCAGTGAAGCACGGGCTCAGGGGCTTCAAGAGACCCAGTACTTC. Translation: CASSEARAQGLQETQYF.

V usage is TRBV7-2 and J usage is TRBJ2-3; no clear D. CDR3 length: 12 amino acids. The germline V gene encodes CDR1 SGHTA and CDR2 FQGNSA. Trimming removed 3 bases from V and 7 bases from J, with 8 bases in between. The CDR3 region has the DNA TGTGCCAGCAGCTTGGAGCCAAATACGCAGTATTTT. Translated, it gives CASSLEPNTQYF.